This is a list of T cell receptor beta chains from one sample in a study of blood T cells in healthy people across ages. TCRdb recomputed calls from the 5' RACE reads with MiXCR, one row per CDR3 protein. The profile covers 1.5 million to 1.9 million distinct CDR3 sequences, with around 40% appearing a single time and 4% taken by the ten largest. Sequencing was carried out using blood. The receptors come from a woman aged 18-29 years in good health. Each CDR3 is given without its conserved first and last residue.

TRBV7-9	TRBJ2-3	ASSPPGGGVTDTQY
TRBV27	TRBJ2-1	ASREIQSYNEQF
TRBV20-1	TRBJ1-2	SARFGGYYGYT
TRBV12-3/TRBV12-4	TRBJ1-5	ASSLRRYSNQPQH
TRBV7-2	TRBJ1-5	ASSPHSTGFFNQPQH
TRBV7-9	TRBJ1-5	ASSATGVHSNQPQH
TRBV30	TRBJ2-3	AWSVLASDTQY
TRBV20-1	TRBJ2-1	SANAGQGARNEQF
TRBV5-4	TRBJ2-3	ASSISGTVTDTQY
TRBV6-2/TRBV6-3	TRBJ1-2	ASRGAGQYYGYT
TRBV7-2	TRBJ2-3	ASSRGVSSDTQY
TRBV9	TRBJ2-7	ASSSGFSGSYEQY
TRBV5-1	TRBJ2-2	ASSSPRGGELF
TRBV6-5	TRBJ2-3	ASTDEAASTDMQY
TRBV5-1	TRBJ2-7	ASRPGFTSYEQY
TRBV4-3	TRBJ2-7	ASSQDPLTGSEQY
TRBV29-1	TRBJ2-5	SVKRRETQY
TRBV28	TRBJ2-3	ASNIFRLDTQY
TRBV4-2	TRBJ2-4	ASSQATSVAGEIQY
TRBV20-1	TRBJ1-2	SASDTGYAYGYT
TRBV4-3	TRBJ2-7	ASSQDLWGQGYEQY
TRBV11-2	TRBJ2-3	ASRGREQYTQY
TRBV6-2/TRBV6-3	-	ASSYPTWTESYNEQY
TRBV4-1	TRBJ2-4	ASSHKGFKAKNIQY
TRBV5-8	-	ASSYAGPQEETQY
TRBV12-3/TRBV12-4	TRBJ2-1	ASSLAQVVDEQF
TRBV6-1	TRBJ1-4	ASSEAATGKKLF